One and the same sample provided the 21 T cell receptor beta chains below, sequenced in a study. One entry per CDR3 protein results from TCRdb running MiXCR on the 5' RACE reads. The sample includes 53,000 or so distinct CDR3 sequences, roughly 22% of them seen just once. What was sequenced was tumor-infiltrating naive CD4+ T cells sorted from the breast tumor. This sample's subset: naive CD4+ T cells, CD4+CD45RA+CD25-. All receptors come from a female donor with breast cancer.

The chain recombines TRBV7-8 with TRBJ2-7, with D unresolved. Germline V gives CDR1 SGHVS, CDR2 FQNEAQ. Between the trimmed V and J ends, which lost 3 bases and 3 bases, there was a span of 12 bases. There are 14 residues in the CDR3. The CDR3 is CASSFVRLYYEQYF. The CDR3 region has the DNA TGTGCCAGCAGCTTCGTCAGGCTTTACTACGAGCAGTACTTC.

The V and J genes are TRBV6-2 or TRBV6-3 and TRBJ1-1; maybe TRBD1 (6 bases). The CDR3 length is 15 residues. Germline V gene lookup returns CDR1 MNHEY and CDR2 SVGEGT. The ends were cut back, 2 bases at V and 5 bases at J, with 15 bases in the middle. The chain's CDR3 is CASSYGGTRGTEAFF. The CDR3 nucleotides are TGTGCCAGCAGTTACGGGGGCACAAGAGGAACTGAAGCTTTCTTT.

The chain is built from TRBV20-1 and TRBJ2-1; 7 bases align to TRBD2. V lost 3 bases to trimming and J lost 6 bases; unmatched junction nucleotides: 17. Germline lookup yields CDR1 DFQATT and CDR2 SNEGSKA (reference sequence). This CDR3 is 17 amino acids long. CDR3 in DNA: TGCAGTGCTAGTGGCGGACTAGGAGTTGTGGTTGGCAATGAGCAGTTCTTC. Residues: CSASGGLGVVVGNEQFF.

This chain connects TRBV5-1 to TRBJ2-2, with 10 bases fitting TRBD1. Germline CDR1 SGHRS, CDR2 YFSETQ. The CDR3 extends over 15 amino acids. V dropped 5 bases and J dropped 4; count of bases not matched to a gene: 5. The CDR3: CASRSWTGGTGELFF. CDR3 DNA sequence: TGCGCCAGCAGGTCATGGACAGGGGGCACCGGGGAGCTGTTTTTT. The full variable domain, with the rest looked up from reference TRBV5-1 and TRBJ2-2, is KAGVTQTPRYLIKTRGQQVTLSCSPISGHRSVSWYQQTPGQGLQFLFEYFSETQRNKGNFPGRFSGRQFSNSRSEMNVSTLELGDSALYLCASRSWTGGTGELFFGEGSRLTVL.

This chain joins TRBV7-9 and TRBJ2-7; the D call may be TRBD1 or TRBD2 (5 bases each). This CDR3 region has 17 residues. Germline-derived CDR1 and CDR2 are SEHNR and FQNEAQ (reference sequence). Trimming removed 4 bases from V and 3 bases from J, with 22 bases in between. CDR3 protein: CASSSHLGEFGHYEQYF. In DNA, the CDR3 is TGTGCCAGCAGCTCGCACTTAGGGGAGTTCGGTCACTACGAGCAGTACTTC.

V usage is TRBV12-3 or TRBV12-4 and J usage is TRBJ1-1; D might be TRBD1 (5 bases). V shed 1 base and J shed 4 bases, with 10 bases lying between them. The CDR3 runs to 14 residues. In DNA, the CDR3 is TGTGCCAGCAGTTTAGAAGGGGTCGGCACTGAAGCTTTCTTT. Translating it yields CASSLEGVGTEAFF.

This clonotype has a handful of counts. The V call is TRBV5-1, the J call TRBJ1-6; D might be TRBD1 (5 bases). V lost 0 bases, J lost 7 bases, and 11 bases lay in between. CDR3 size: 15 residues. Germline V gene data show CDR1 as SGHRS and CDR2 as YFSETQ. The CDR3 DNA reads as TGCGCCAGCAGCTTGGAGGGGCCGAAGAATTCACCCCTCCACTTT. Protein: CASSLEGPKNSPLHF.

This rearrangement joins TRBV7-2 to TRBJ2-6; TRBD2 matches 11 bases. V shed 2 bases, J shed 8 bases, and the junction held 8 bases outside the gene matches. Per germline, CDR1 SGHTA and CDR2 FQGNSA. The CDR3 spans 17 residues. CDR3 coding DNA: TGTGCCAGCAGCTTAACTAGCGGGAGCTCTGGAACCAACGTCCTGACTTTC. Translation gives CASSLTSGSSGTNVLTF.

This clonotype was seen at least ten times. The chain joins TRBV7-9 to TRBJ1-5; no firm D call. In germline, CDR1 is SEHNR, CDR2 FQNEAQ (reference sequence). The CDR3 has 16 amino acids. Between the trimmed V and J ends, which lost 1 base and 6 bases, there was a span of 16 bases. The CDR3 loop reads CASSLVAGYGIQPQHF. Here the CDR3 DNA reads TGTGCCAGCAGCTTAGTGGCAGGTTATGGTATTCAGCCCCAGCATTTT. The entire variable domain, with the rest obtained from reference TRBV7-9 and TRBJ1-5, is as follows: DTGVSQNPRHKITKRGQNVTFRCDPISEHNRLYWYRQTLGQGPEFLTYFQNEAQLEKSRLLSDRFSAERPKGSFSTLEIQRTEQGDSAMYLCASSLVAGYGIQPQHFGDGTRLSIL.

Only a few counts were recorded for this clonotype. The rearrangement joins TRBV2 to TRBJ2-7; D call uncertain. Germline V gene lookup returns CDR1 SNHLY and CDR2 FYNNEI. This CDR3 spans 12 amino acids. With 0 bases removed from V and 13 bases from J, the gap between germline ends came to 13 bases. In DNA, the CDR3 is TGTGCCAGCAGTGAAGCCTACTTGGGCAATTACTTC. Translation: CASSEAYLGNYF. Full variable domain (remainder filled in from reference TRBV2 and TRBJ2-7): EPEVTQTPSHQVTQMGQEVILRCVPISNHLYFYWYRQILGQKVEFLVSFYNNEISEKSEIFDDQFSVERPDGSNFTLKIRSTKLEDSAMYFCASSEAYLGNYFGPGTRLTVT.

This clonotype has only a few counts. The chain has TRBV20-1 and TRBJ2-7; the match to TRBD2 covers 14 bases. CDR1 and CDR2 from the germline V gene are DFQATT and SNEGSKA (reference sequence). The CDR3 length is 15 residues. With V trimmed by 6 bases and J by 5 bases, 9 bases remained unmatched. CDR3 nucleotide sequence: TGCAGTGCCAATGCCGGGACTAGCGGGAGTAACGAGCAGTACTTC. It codes for CSANAGTSGSNEQYF.

This clonotype has only a few counts. This chain uses TRBV7-3 with TRBJ1-1; possible D gene TRBD1, 5 bases. Trimming left V 2 bases short and J 5 bases short, with 15 bases between. This CDR3 region has 15 residues. CDR1 SGHTA and CDR2 FQGTGA come from the germline V gene. The CDR3 DNA sequence: TGTGCCAGCAGCTTAGATGGCAGGGTGGATACTGAAGCTTTCTTT. Translating it yields CASSLDGRVDTEAFF.

The chain has TRBV24-1 and TRBJ2-1; 9 bases line up with TRBD1. V dropped 7 bases and J dropped 4; count of bases not matched to a gene: 4. This CDR3 region has 14 residues. Germline assignment: CDR1 KGHDR and CDR2 SFDVKD. The CDR3 coding sequence is TGTGCCACCAGCGGGACAGGGCTGTACAATGAGCAGTTCTTC. It specifies CATSGTGLYNEQFF.

This clonotype turned up a few times. The chain couples TRBV5-1 to TRBJ1-1; D unclear. Germline-derived CDR1 and CDR2 are SGHRS and YFSETQ. The CDR3 is made up of 14 amino acids. With 1 base removed from V and 4 bases from J, the gap between germline ends came to 11 bases. The CDR3 region is CASSLQVSGTEAFF. Here the CDR3 DNA reads TGCGCCAGCAGCTTGCAGGTTAGCGGCACTGAAGCTTTCTTT.

This clonotype was recorded only once. V gene TRBV20-1 combines with J gene TRBJ1-5, with no clear D. Germline V CDR1 and CDR2: DFQATT, SNEGSKA (reference sequence). The CDR3 extends over 12 amino acids. Trimming pared 7 bases from V and 4 bases from J, leaving 11 bases between. The CDR3 DNA follows: TGCAGTGTTACTACTGAGAATCAGCCCCAGCATTTT. As protein: CSVTTENQPQHF.

J is TRBJ2-3 and V is TRBV9; D might be TRBD1 (5 bases). V lost 0 bases and J 11 bases, leaving 19 bases between the germline ends. The CDR3 spans 15 residues. CDR1 and CDR2 from the germline V gene are SGDLS and YYNGEE. The CDR3 is CASSVATGHKIGQYF. CDR3 coding DNA: TGTGCCAGCAGCGTAGCTACCGGACACAAAATAGGGCAGTATTTT.

At least ten counts were recorded for this clonotype. The rearrangement joins TRBV5-1 to TRBJ1-3; D is possibly TRBD1 (5 bases). From germline, CDR1 is SGHRS and CDR2 YFSETQ. Trimming pared 0 bases from V and 7 bases from J, leaving 11 bases between. CDR3 length: 14 residues. The CDR3 DNA is TGCGCCAGCAGCTTGGACAGGCTTTCCAACACCATATATTTT. As protein: CASSLDRLSNTIYF.

The sample holds a few counts of this clonotype. The chain couples TRBV7-3 to TRBJ2-7, with TRBD2 as a possible D gene (6 bases). The CDR3 runs to 15 residues. Germline V gene data show CDR1 as SGHTA and CDR2 as FQGTGA. Between the trimmed V and J ends, which lost 2 bases and 3 bases, there was a span of 14 bases. CDR3: CASSLYPSEYYEQYF. The DNA of the CDR3 is TGTGCCAGCAGCTTATATCCTAGCGAGTACTACGAGCAGTACTTC.

In this sample, this clonotype turned up a few times. The chain employs TRBV5-1 and TRBJ2-1; D not resolved. The CDR3 is made up of 13 amino acids. V shed 4 bases and J shed 1 base, with 6 bases lying between them. Germline V CDR1 and CDR2: SGHRS, YFSETQ. As DNA, the CDR3 is TGCGCCAGCAGCGGTAGATCCTACAATGAGCAGTTCTTC. Translation: CASSGRSYNEQFF.

In its sample, this clonotype was seen a few times. The J gene is TRBJ1-5, the V gene TRBV12-3 or TRBV12-4; TRBD1 might be the D (6 bases). The CDR3 contains 12 residues. V lost 9 bases to trimming and J lost 6 bases, with 12 bases between them. DNA for the CDR3: TGTGCCAGTAGCCGGGGGCCTCAGCCCCAGCATTTT. This codes for CASSRGPQPQHF.

This clonotype has more than one count but fewer than ten. This sequence joins TRBV12-3 or TRBV12-4 and TRBJ1-6; D is undetermined. The CDR3 extends over 13 amino acids. The ends were cut back, 7 bases at V and 9 bases at J, with 13 bases in the middle. The CDR3 here is CASTGEGSSPLHF. In DNA form, the CDR3 reads TGTGCCAGCACGGGAGAGGGAAGTTCACCCCTCCACTTT.